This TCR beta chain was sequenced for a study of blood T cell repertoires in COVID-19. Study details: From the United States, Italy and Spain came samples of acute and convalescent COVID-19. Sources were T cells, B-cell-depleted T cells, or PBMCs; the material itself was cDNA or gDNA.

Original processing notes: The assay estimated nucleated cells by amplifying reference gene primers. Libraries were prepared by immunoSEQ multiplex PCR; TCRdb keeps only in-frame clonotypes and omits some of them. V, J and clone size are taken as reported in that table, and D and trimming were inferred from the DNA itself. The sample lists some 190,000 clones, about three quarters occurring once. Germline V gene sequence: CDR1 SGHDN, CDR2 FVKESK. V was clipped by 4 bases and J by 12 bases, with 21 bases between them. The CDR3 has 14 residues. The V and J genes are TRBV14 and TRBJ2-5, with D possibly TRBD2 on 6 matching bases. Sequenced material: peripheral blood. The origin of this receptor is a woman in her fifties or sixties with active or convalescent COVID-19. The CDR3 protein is CASSPGERARPKYF. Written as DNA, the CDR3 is TGTGCCAGCAGCCCGGGGGAGCGGGCCCGCCCCAAGTACTTC.